This T cell receptor beta chain stems from a study of OX40 agonist ivuxolimab in advanced cancers. Study at large: Patients treated during dose escalation were battling hepatocellular carcinoma, melanoma, renal cell or head and neck cancer. Anti-PD-1, anti-PD-L1 or anti-CTLA-4 therapy given earlier was allowed, and approximately 43% had some.

Of note for this clone: Its antigen is still unknown.

CDR3 size: 16 residues. V dropped 6 bases and J dropped 5; count of bases not matched to a gene: 8. CDR1 and CDR2 from the germline V gene are SNHLY and FYNNEI. Sequenced by immunoSEQ multiplex PCR; TCRdb stores in-frame clones only, minus some. The sample contains under 95,000 clones, around 90% of which appear only once. Overall study findings and caveats: Clones of CD4+ and CD8+ blood T cells grew by week 6 at doses of 0.1 to 3.0 mg/kg.

Autoimmune disease history or systemic immunosuppression led to patients being barred. The sequencing here drew on CD4+ or CD8+ T cells sorted from blood, taken in a trial of the OX40 agonist ivuxolimab. The sequence was collected from an adult with an advanced solid tumor such as melanoma, head and neck, liver or kidney cancer. This chain uses TRBV2 with TRBJ2-5; TRBD2 aligns across 14 bases. DNA for the CDR3: TGTGCCAGCAGACTCGGACTAGCGGGGGGCCAGGAGACCCAGTACTTC. Translated: CASRLGLAGGQETQYF.